This T cell receptor (beta chain) was sequenced during a study of T cell clones after liver transplantation. This clone was counted a few times. Clones were read by immunoSEQ multiplex PCR, and TCRdb kept only the in-frame ones, dropping some. The sample has under 130,000 clones, about 81% seen once; the top ten hold approximately 2.9%. The receptor's source is a human patient who received a liver transplant. Some T cells here may be from the graft donor. The sequenced sample was CD4+ T cells from blood, obtained approximately 4 years after liver transplant.

The CDR3 loop reads CASTLGRGYEQYF. CDR3 bases: TGTGCCAGCACCCTAGGACGGGGCTACGAGCAGTACTTC. This rearrangement joins TRBV2 to TRBJ2-7, with D perhaps TRBD2 (5 bases). Trimming took 7 bases from V and 3 from J, leaving 13 bases between them. CDR1 and CDR2 from the germline V gene are SNHLY and FYNNEI. The CDR3 has 13 amino acids.